This entry lists 23 T cell receptor beta chains sequenced from one sample in a study of blood T cell repertoires in COVID-19 (dated by TCRdb to the early 2020s). The library was obtained by the immunoSEQ multiplex PCR assay. The source is immuneACCESS, and TCRdb retained only in-frame sequences with V and J called. Part of the clones is not carried over; for the studies checked, unresolved V genes explain less than half of this, and the remainder is unexplained. Recorded for this sample are approximately 110,000 clones; 65% to 85% of them occurred a single time. The top ten clonotypes cover approximately 1.5% of the sample. The sequenced sample was peripheral blood. These receptors all come from a man between 50 and 59 years old with acute or convalescent COVID-19.

V usage is TRBV25-1 and J usage is TRBJ2-3; weak D call: TRBD2 (6 bases). Germline-derived CDR1 and CDR2 are MGHDK and SYGVNS. Trimming removed 7 bases from V and 1 base from J, with 9 bases in between. The CDR3 sequence is 13 residues long. The CDR3 is CASKPGGTDTQYF. The CDR3 nucleotides read TGTGCCAGCAAGCCGGGGGGCACAGATACGCAGTATTTT.

With respect to this clone: The junction departs from germline at one end; a sequencing error may be responsible. Written as DNA, the CDR3 is TGTGCCAGCAGCTTGAAGGGGGTGGGGACGCCATATTTT. As protein: CASSLKGVGTPYF. V is TRBV9 and J is TRBJ1-4; D may be TRBD1 (6 bases). Germline V lookup: CDR1 SGDLS, CDR2 YYNGEE. The CDR3 has 13 amino acids.

The chain employs TRBV29-1 and TRBJ1-4; TRBD1 aligns across 10 bases. V lost 3 bases, J lost 1 base, and 5 bases stayed unmatched. In germline, CDR1 is SQVTM, CDR2 ANQGSEA. The CDR3 has 16 residues. The CDR3 is CSVDGDRGGTNEKLFF. CDR3 coding DNA: TGCAGCGTTGACGGGGACAGGGGAGGAACTAATGAAAAACTGTTTTTT.

V gene TRBV6-5 combines with J gene TRBJ1-4; a weak D match, TRBD1 (6 bases). The CDR3 is 14 amino acids. V lost 6 bases and J 6 bases, leaving 14 bases between the germline ends. The germline gives CDR1 MNHEY, CDR2 SVGAGI. The CDR3 coding sequence is TGTGCCAGCAGGACCGGGACAAGTGATGAAAAACTGTTTTTT. This codes for CASRTGTSDEKLFF.

This sequence joins TRBV5-4 and TRBJ2-5; 7 bases are shared with TRBD2. CDR1 is SGHNT and CDR2 is YYREEE in the germline V gene (reference sequence). The CDR3 is made up of 15 amino acids. With 4 bases clipped from V and 5 bases from J, the junction kept 11 bases outside the gene matches. Here the CDR3 DNA reads TGTGCCAGCAGCCACCTCTCGGGAGGTGGGGAGACCCAGTACTTC. Its translation is CASSHLSGGGETQYF.

The chain links TRBV6-5 to TRBJ1-6; TRBD1 matches 7 bases. The length of the CDR3 is 15 residues. Germline trimming cut 6 bases from V and 6 bases from J; bases unmatched to any gene: 8. Germline assignment: CDR1 MNHEY and CDR2 SVGAGI. CDR3 bases: TGTGCCAGCAGCCTAGGGACAGCGGGTAATTCACCCCTCCACTTT. Translated, it gives CASSLGTAGNSPLHF.

The J gene is TRBJ1-1, the V gene TRBV6-5; 10 nucleotides match TRBD1. The CDR3 is 14 residues long. Unmatched junction bases numbered 6, after V lost 6 bases and J lost 5 bases. In germline, CDR1 is MNHEY, CDR2 SVGAGI. The DNA of the CDR3 is TGTGCCAGCAGCCGACAGGGGGCTTGGACTGAAGCTTTCTTT. It codes for CASSRQGAWTEAFF.

This clone was detected only once. J is TRBJ1-5 and V is TRBV20-1, with D possibly being TRBD1 (5 bases). Germline assignment: CDR1 DFQATT and CDR2 SNEGSKA (reference sequence). The CDR3 has 13 residues. The V gene lost 3 bases and the J gene lost 4 bases, with 10 bases spanning the gap. In DNA form, the CDR3 reads TGCAGTGCTAGTCCGGGGGGAAATCAGCCCCAGCATTTT. It translates to CSASPGGNQPQHF.

V is TRBV19 and J is TRBJ2-4; the D gene is possibly TRBD1 (6 bases). From germline, CDR1 is LNHDA and CDR2 SQIVND (reference sequence). The CDR3 runs to 16 residues. Trimming pared 4 bases from V and 0 bases from J, leaving 13 bases between. The CDR3 protein is CASSTGDTLAKNIQYF. The CDR3 DNA sequence: TGTGCCAGTAGTACAGGGGACACCCTAGCCAAAAACATTCAGTACTTC.

The chain carries TRBV3-1 (or the pseudogene TRBV3-2) and TRBJ1-2, with no clear D. Trimming pared 0 bases from V and 8 bases from J, leaving 16 bases between. The CDR3 loop spans 15 amino acids. Germline CDR1 is LGHDT and CDR2 is YNNKEL (reference sequence). The CDR3 here is CASSQDFGMVGGYTF. CDR3 sequence (DNA): TGTGCCAGCAGCCAAGATTTCGGGATGGTAGGAGGCTACACCTTC.

The rearrangement joins TRBV9 to TRBJ1-1; no definite D call. From germline, CDR1 is SGDLS and CDR2 YYNGEE. The CDR3 covers 12 residues. Trimming removed 3 bases at V and 9 bases at J, with 12 bases between. Here the CDR3 reads CASSGSMGKAFF. The CDR3 DNA is TGTGCCAGCAGCGGGAGCATGGGTAAAGCTTTCTTT.

CDR3 sequence reads: CASSPGTGYNEQFF. CDR3 nucleotides: TGTGCCAGCAGTCCCGGGACAGGGTACAATGAGCAGTTCTTC. The chain uses TRBV6-5 and TRBJ2-1, with TRBD1 identical over 9 bases. This CDR3 is 14 amino acids long. Germline assignment: CDR1 MNHEY and CDR2 SVGAGI. Germline trimming cut 5 bases from V and 4 bases from J; bases unmatched to any gene: 3.

This clone is deemed medium-sized (0.01 to 0.1%). The chain uses TRBV2 and TRBJ2-3, with a possible D match to TRBD2 (6 bases). Germline loops: CDR1 SNHLY, CDR2 FYNNEI. This CDR3 is 14 amino acids long. The V end was cut by 4 bases, the J end by 2 bases, with 10 bases between. CDR3 amino acids: CASSGGDLTDTQYF. CDR3 DNA: TGTGCCAGCAGTGGGGGGGACCTCACAGATACGCAGTATTTT. The variable domain in full, with the rest retrieved from reference TRBV2 and TRBJ2-3, is EPEVTQTPSHQVTQMGQEVILRCVPISNHLYFYWYRQILGQKVEFLVSFYNNEISEKSEIFDDQFSVERPDGSNFTLKIRSTKLEDSAMYFCASSGGDLTDTQYFGPGTRLTVL.

This chain's CDR3 is CASSPHLTGPAYEQYF. In DNA form, the CDR3 reads TGTGCCAGCAGCCCCCACCTGACAGGGCCCGCCTACGAGCAGTACTTC. The chain combines TRBV3-1 (or the pseudogene TRBV3-2) with TRBJ2-7, with 7 bases that match TRBD1. The CDR3 totals 16 residues. Unmatched junction bases numbered 11, after V lost 4 bases and J lost 2 bases. Germline V gives CDR1 LGHDT, CDR2 YNNKEL (reference sequence).

In its sample, this clone was seen a few times. The chain combines TRBV19 with TRBJ1-6, with 9 positions matching TRBD1. Losses at the gene ends were 9 bases for V and 0 bases for J; bases not matched to a gene: 15. The CDR3 spans 19 residues. The germline V gene has CDR1 LNHDA and CDR2 SQIVND (reference sequence). The CDR3 DNA is TGTGCCAGAGCTACAGGGGGCAAGTGGGCCTCCTCCTATAATTCACCCCTCCACTTT. Amino acid sequence: CARATGGKWASSYNSPLHF.

The chain has TRBV18 and TRBJ1-1; no clear D. The CDR3 runs 12 residues. Germline V gene data show CDR1 as KGHSH and CDR2 as LQKENI. The V and J ends lost 2 bases and 7 bases respectively, with 8 bases between them. In DNA form, the CDR3 reads TGTGCCAGCTCACCAGAGCGGGGTGAAGCTTTCTTT. It specifies CASSPERGEAFF.

The chain is built from TRBV10-1 and TRBJ2-1, with 10 positions matching TRBD2. Germline V gene sequence: CDR1 WNHNN, CDR2 SYGVQD (reference sequence). V shed 6 bases and J 9 bases; nucleotides not matched to a gene: 5. The CDR3 is 13 residues long. The CDR3 bases are TGCGCCAGCAGCAACGGACTAGCGGTTGAGCAGTTCTTC. It codes for CASSNGLAVEQFF.

The chain is built from TRBV7-3 and TRBJ1-1; no clear D gene. V lost 2 bases to trimming and J lost 0 bases, with 10 bases between them. The CDR3 contains 15 residues. Germline assignment: CDR1 SGHTA and CDR2 FQGTGA. The CDR3 bases are TGTGCCAGCAGCTTATTACAGCCCATGAACACTGAAGCTTTCTTT. Its protein is CASSLLQPMNTEAFF.

CDR3 in DNA: TGTGCCAGCAGCGAGGGACAGGGGAGAAATTCACCCCTCCACTTT. Protein sequence: CASSEGQGRNSPLHF. This chain uses TRBV13 with TRBJ1-6, with 10 bases lining up with TRBD1. Unmatched junction bases numbered 5, after V lost 5 bases and J lost 7 bases. Germline V gives CDR1 PRHDT, CDR2 FYEKMQ (reference sequence). This CDR3 has 15 residues.

The chain combines TRBV6-5 with TRBJ1-1; 8 nucleotides line up with TRBD1. Germline V CDR1 and CDR2: MNHEY, SVGAGI. The V segment lost 6 bases and the J segment 5 bases; nucleotides outside the gene matches: 11. The CDR3 length is 15 residues. CDR3 residues: CASSSRTGRGTEAFF. In DNA form, the CDR3 reads TGTGCCAGCAGCTCCCGGACAGGGAGGGGAACTGAAGCTTTCTTT.

The chain couples TRBV30 to TRBJ2-2; D not certain. Germline CDR1 and CDR2: GTSNPN and SVGIG (reference sequence). The CDR3 is 14 amino acids. Trimming stripped 2 bases from V and 3 bases from J, with 10 bases between. CDR3 residues: CAWSQTGYTGELFF. The CDR3 DNA reads as TGTGCCTGGAGTCAGACTGGATACACCGGGGAGCTGTTTTTT. The whole variable domain, filled in from reference TRBV30 and TRBJ2-2, reads SQTIHQWPATLVQPVGSPLSLECTVEGTSNPNLYWYRQAAGRGLQLLFYSVGIGQISSEVPQNLSASRPQDRQFILSSKKLLLSDSGFYLCAWSQTGYTGELFFGEGSRLTVL.

CDR3 DNA sequence: TGTGCCAGCACCATGGGGGCAGGGGCGGAAAACTATGGCTACACCTTC. Its translation is CASTMGAGAENYGYTF. J is TRBJ1-2 and V is TRBV9; TRBD1 might be the D (6 bases). The germline CDR1 and CDR2 sequences are SGDLS and YYNGEE. Trimming stripped 6 bases from V and 2 bases from J, with 20 bases between. CDR3 length equals 16 residues.

The chain carries TRBV18 and TRBJ1-6, with a tentative D call TRBD1 (6 bases). In germline, CDR1 is KGHSH, CDR2 LQKENI. The CDR3 totals 15 residues. V was clipped by 3 bases and J by 7 bases, with 13 bases between them. CDR3 nucleotides: TGTGCCAGCTCACCCGGACAGATGAACAATTCACCCCTCCACTTT. As protein: CASSPGQMNNSPLHF.